The 11 T cell receptor beta chains below all came from one sample that was sequenced in a study of PD-1 blockade in mismatch repair-deficient tumors. Clones were read by immunoSEQ multiplex PCR, and TCRdb kept only the in-frame ones, dropping some. The repertoire holds roughly 14,000 clones, roughly 80% seen once, with under 20% in the top ten. The source material was PBMCs, sampled before pembrolizumab treatment. These receptors originate from an adult with mismatch repair-deficient cancer.

The chain has TRBV14 and TRBJ2-7, with 8 positions matching TRBD1. The V gene's germline CDR1 is SGHDN and CDR2 FVKESK. V lost 0 bases, J lost 3 bases, and 4 bases stayed unmatched. CDR3 size: 15 residues. CDR3 sequence reads: CASSQETGEFYEQYF. The CDR3 nucleotides read TGTGCCAGCAGCCAAGAGACAGGGGAGTTCTACGAGCAGTACTTC.

The DNA of the CDR3 is TGTGCCAGCATCCCGTGGGGGACAGTGGAACAAGAGACCCAGTACTTC. Amino acid sequence: CASIPWGTVEQETQYF. The chain is built from TRBV28 and TRBJ2-5; TRBD1 matches 7 bases. The germline V gene encodes CDR1 MDHEN and CDR2 SYDVKM. The junction had 13 bases not matched to a gene; V was cut back by 7 bases and J by 2 bases. CDR3 length: 16 amino acids.

The chain carries TRBV29-1 and TRBJ2-3; the D gene is possibly TRBD2 (6 bases). Trimming took 3 bases from V and 3 from J, leaving 10 bases between them. Looked up from germline, CDR1 is SQVTM and CDR2 is ANQGSEA. CDR3 size: 13 residues. In DNA, the CDR3 is TGCAGCGTTGATGCGGGACGGACAGATACGCAGTATTTT. Amino acid sequence: CSVDAGRTDTQYF.

In the case of this clone: One end of the junction is discordant with germline, which a read error may explain. This chain links TRBV4-1 with TRBJ2-1, with no clear D. Germline V lookup: CDR1 MGHRA, CDR2 YSYEKL. The CDR3 is made up of 15 amino acids. The CDR3 nucleotides read TGCGCCAGCAGCCAAGAGATTTCCTCCTTCAATGAGCAGTTCTTC. Amino acids: CASSQEISSFNEQFF.

About this clone itself: At one boundary the junction diverges from the germline segment, which might be a read error. This chain connects TRBV6-5 to TRBJ1-2; D remains ambiguous. The CDR3 contains 13 residues. The V gene's germline CDR1 is MNHEY and CDR2 SVGAGI. CDR3 protein: CASSYPGNYGYTF. DNA of the CDR3: TGTGCCAGCAGTTATCCGGGCAACTACGGCTACACCTTC.

A remark on this clone: The same CDR3 is also encoded by other DNA sequences in this sample. The chain has TRBV4-3 and TRBJ1-5; the D is unclear. Trimming stripped 0 bases from V and 0 bases from J, with 6 bases between. The CDR3 has 15 amino acids. Germline CDR1 LGHNA, CDR2 YSLEER. The CDR3 spells CASSQDRFSNQPQHF. In nucleotides, the CDR3 is TGCGCCAGCAGCCAAGATAGGTTTAGCAATCAGCCCCAGCATTTT.

The rearrangement links TRBV5-4 to TRBJ2-3; 7 bases line up with TRBD2. The CDR3 runs 14 residues. CDR1 is SGHNT and CDR2 is YYREEE in the germline V gene (reference sequence). The V gene end was trimmed by 4 bases and the J gene end by 2 bases; junction bases not matched to a gene: 4. The CDR3 DNA follows: TGTGCCAGCAGCAAGCGGGATTTCACAGATACGCAGTATTTT. Its translation: CASSKRDFTDTQYF.

The chain employs TRBV6-1 and TRBJ2-3; 9 bases map to TRBD2. V lost 4 bases to trimming and J lost 0 bases; unmatched junction nucleotides: 2. Germline V gene sequence: CDR1 MNHNS, CDR2 SASEGT. This CDR3 has 15 residues. The CDR3 loop is CASSGLAESTDTQYF. Here the CDR3 DNA reads TGTGCCAGCAGTGGACTAGCGGAAAGCACAGATACGCAGTATTTT.

This sequence joins TRBV4-1 and TRBJ2-7; TRBD2 agrees at 13 bases. Germline trimming cut 1 base from V and 1 base from J; bases unmatched to any gene: 4. The CDR3 is made up of 17 amino acids. CDR1 is MGHRA, CDR2 YSYEKL, per germline. DNA of the CDR3: TGCGCCAGCAGCCAAGTAGGACTAGCGGGAGAATCCTACGAGCAGTACTTC. Translation gives CASSQVGLAGESYEQYF.

V usage is TRBV5-1 and J usage is TRBJ1-2; maybe TRBD1 (5 bases). This CDR3 region has 12 residues. Per germline, CDR1 SGHRS and CDR2 YFSETQ. Trimming took off 5 bases at V and 2 bases at J, with 7 bases between the two ends. DNA of the CDR3: TGCGCCAGCAGGGAGGGGAACTATGGCTACACCTTC. This translates into CASREGNYGYTF.

The gene calls are TRBV5-1 and TRBJ2-3; D perhaps matches TRBD2 (5 bases). V lost 3 bases and J 1 base, leaving 9 bases between the germline ends. The CDR3 is 14 residues long. Germline lookup yields CDR1 SGHRS and CDR2 YFSETQ. The CDR3 is CASSSGLGTDTQYF. The CDR3 bases are TGCGCCAGCAGCTCTGGACTGGGCACAGATACGCAGTATTTT. Full variable domain (outside the CDR3, taken from reference TRBV5-1 and TRBJ2-3): KAGVTQTPRYLIKTRGQQVTLSCSPISGHRSVSWYQQTPGQGLQFLFEYFSETQRNKGNFPGRFSGRQFSNSRSEMNVSTLELGDSALYLCASSSGLGTDTQYFGPGTRLTVL.